This TCR beta chain was retrieved from a study of blood T cell repertoires in COVID-19. Study at large: Some COVID-19 samples were acute and others convalescent; all came from the United States, Italy and Spain. T cells, B-cell-depleted T cells, or PBMCs provided the cDNA or gDNA that served as material.

The CDR3 covers 13 residues. The V gene's germline CDR1 is KGHSH and CDR2 LQKENI. Deletions cut 2 bases from V and 5 bases from J, with 7 bases between. Assay: immunoSEQ multiplex PCR; the TCRdb copy retains only in-frame clones and omits some. The sample shows 85,000 to 130,000 clones, roughly 83% of them seen only once. V and J are TRBV18 and TRBJ2-1; weak D call: TRBD2 (5 bases). This clonotype was obtained from a woman of 80 years or more with active or convalescent COVID-19. Sequences were obtained from peripheral blood. The CDR3 DNA sequence: TGTGCCAGCTCACCAGGACTTGACAATGAGCAGTTCTTC. Translation: CASSPGLDNEQFF.